These 30 T cell receptor beta chains came from one sample sequenced in a study of blood T cells in healthy people across ages. Primed by a sample-barcoded 5' primer and a J-beta primer mix, a second PCR proceeded for roughly 7 to 12 cycles. MiXCR was run by TCRdb on the 5' RACE reads, yielding one entry per CDR3 protein. The table includes about 1,400,000 distinct CDR3 sequences, approximately 38% detected once. Sequencing input: blood. All receptors derive from a woman between 18 and 29 years old in good health.

This rearrangement joins TRBV9 to TRBJ2-3; D ambiguous. The CDR3 runs 13 residues. Germline V CDR1 and CDR2: SGDLS, YYNGEE. V was cut by 2 bases and J by 3 bases, with 7 bases left in between. The CDR3, as DNA: TGTGCCAGCAGCGTCCCGGAGACAGATACGCAGTATTTT. Translation gives CASSVPETDTQYF.

This sequence joins TRBV14 and TRBJ1-4, with D unresolved. Trimming left V 0 bases short and J 10 bases short, with 9 bases between. The CDR3 loop spans 13 amino acids. The germline CDR1 and CDR2 sequences are SGHDN and FVKESK. For the CDR3, the DNA is TGTGCCAGCAGCCAAGATGTGCTGGGAAAACTGTTTTTT. Encoded protein: CASSQDVLGKLFF.

This clonotype was recorded a few times. The rearrangement links TRBV12-3 or TRBV12-4 to TRBJ2-7, with TRBD2 matching 10 bases. V shed 7 bases and J 7 bases; nucleotides not matched to a gene: 7. The CDR3 runs 13 residues. CDR3 sequence reads: CASNGLADNEQYF. The CDR3 DNA is TGTGCCAGCAACGGACTAGCGGACAATGAGCAGTACTTC.

This rearrangement joins TRBV27 to TRBJ2-7; 7 bases match TRBD1. The J call could be wrong; TRBJ2-5 is a better fit for the DNA end. The CDR3 has 13 amino acids. The germline gives CDR1 MNHEY, CDR2 SMNVEV (reference sequence). CDR3 DNA: TGTGCCACCCACAGGGGTTCAGGAGAGACCCAGTACTTC. As protein: CATHRGSGETQYF.

The chain is built from TRBV3-1 and TRBJ2-1, with D uncertain. Trimming cost V 1 base and J 10 bases, with 8 bases left between them. The CDR3 has 12 residues. Germline CDR1 and CDR2: LGHDT and YNNKEL (reference sequence). CDR3 sequence (DNA): TGTGCCAGCAGCCAAGTGCAAGTGGAGCAGTTCTTC. The encoded protein is CASSQVQVEQFF.

This clonotype was counted between two and nine times. The chain employs TRBV6-5 and TRBJ2-1, with 10 bases matching TRBD2. The V gene's germline CDR1 is MNHEY and CDR2 SVGAGI. V dropped 5 bases and J dropped 8; count of bases not matched to a gene: 9. CDR3 length: 15 amino acids. CDR3 DNA sequence: TGTGCCAGCAGTCCCGGGGTAGCGGGAGGCGATGAGCAGTTCTTC. It yields the protein CASSPGVAGGDEQFF.

This clonotype came up a few times. The J gene is TRBJ2-4, the V gene TRBV6-1; no reliable D call. CDR3 length equals 11 residues. V was trimmed by 3 bases and J by 6 bases, leaving 3 bases between them. Germline V CDR1 and CDR2: MNHNS, SASEGT. This chain's CDR3 is CASSDLNIQYF. The CDR3 DNA reads TGTGCCAGCAGTGACTTAAACATTCAGTACTTC.

Remarks on this clonotype: A read error may be the cause here, since a much bigger clone is one base away. The chain uses TRBV4-1 and TRBJ2-7; no firm D call. The CDR3 totals 14 residues. In germline, CDR1 is MGHRA, CDR2 YSYEKL. The DNA of the CDR3 is TGCGCCCGCAGCCTTGCACCAGGTCCCTACGAGCAGTACTTC. Its translation: CARSLAPGPYEQYF.

The chain couples TRBV7-2 to TRBJ2-3; 7 positions match TRBD2. The CDR3 is 15 residues long. The germline V gene encodes CDR1 SGHTA and CDR2 FQGNSA. V was clipped by 1 base and J by 6 bases; unmatched bases: 7. Here the CDR3 reads CASSLVGTMSDTQYF. CDR3 DNA: TGTGCCAGCAGCTTAGTGGGGACTATGTCGGATACGCAGTATTTT.

The chain employs TRBV12-3 or TRBV12-4 and TRBJ2-6; D call uncertain. This CDR3 spans 11 amino acids. V lost 1 base to trimming and J lost 17 bases, with 9 bases between them. This CDR3 is CASSLEVIVTF. The CDR3 DNA sequence: TGTGCCAGCAGTTTAGAGGTTATCGTGACTTTC.

The sample holds a few counts of this clonotype. V usage is TRBV20-1 and J usage is TRBJ2-7, with TRBD2 matching 9 bases. This CDR3 spans 14 amino acids. From germline, CDR1 is DFQATT and CDR2 SNEGSKA (reference sequence). The V segment lost 5 bases and the J segment 1 base; nucleotides outside the gene matches: 6. This chain's CDR3 is CSAYKRGESYEQYF. The CDR3 DNA reads TGCAGTGCTTACAAGCGGGGGGAATCCTACGAGCAGTACTTC.

The chain joins TRBV10-3 to TRBJ2-7; 7 nucleotides align to TRBD2. In germline, CDR1 is ENHRY, CDR2 SYGVKD. V shed 4 bases, J shed 6 bases, and the junction held 3 bases outside the gene matches. The CDR3 length is 12 residues. The CDR3, as DNA: TGTGCCATCAGTGGGGAGGGCCCCGAGCAGTACTTC. Translated, it gives CAISGEGPEQYF.

The rearrangement uses TRBV4-1 and TRBJ1-6; no clear D gene. V was shortened by 2 bases and J by 11 bases, with 7 bases between the two germline ends. The CDR3 loop spans 12 amino acids. In germline, CDR1 is MGHRA, CDR2 YSYEKL. CDR3 in amino acids: CASSQQIAPLHF. CDR3 nucleotides: TGCGCCAGCAGCCAACAGATAGCACCCCTCCACTTT.

This rearrangement joins TRBV4-1 to TRBJ2-5, with 10 nucleotides matching TRBD1. V gave up 4 bases and J gave up 5 bases; unmatched junction bases: 10. Per germline, CDR1 MGHRA and CDR2 YSYEKL. CDR3 length: 16 amino acids. The CDR3 here is CASSRPGQGNLETQYF. CDR3 nucleotide sequence: TGCGCCAGCAGCCGACCGGGACAGGGGAATCTGGAGACCCAGTACTTC.

A remark on this clonotype: A much larger clonotype is one base distant, so this may be a read error. The chain recombines TRBV3-1 with TRBJ2-1, with TRBD2 identical over 8 bases. Germline trimming cut 4 bases from V and 7 bases from J; bases unmatched to any gene: 9. The germline CDR1 and CDR2 sequences are LGHDT and YNNKEL (reference sequence). The CDR3 length is 15 residues. The CDR3 here is CASSLGLVGVNEQFF. DNA for the CDR3: TGTGCCAGCAGCCTGGGACTAGTGGGAGTAAATGAGCAGTTCTTC.

The CDR3, as DNA: TGTGCCACTAGACTAGCGGGAGAGGGAAATGAGCAGTTCTTC. Amino acid sequence: CATRLAGEGNEQFF. The chain joins TRBV10-3 to TRBJ2-1; 12 nucleotides match TRBD2. This CDR3 comprises 14 residues. Per the germline V gene, CDR1 is ENHRY and CDR2 is SYGVKD. The J segment lost 7 bases and the V segment lost 10 bases, leaving 8 bases of the junction unmatched.

This clonotype was counted a few times. The chain recombines TRBV12-3 or TRBV12-4 with TRBJ2-7; the D call may be TRBD1 or TRBD2 (5 bases each). Between the trimmed V and J ends, which lost 5 bases and 5 bases, there was a span of 22 bases. The CDR3 loop spans 16 amino acids. The CDR3 reads CASSLSGTPKAHEQYF. The CDR3 coding sequence is TGTGCCAGCAGTCTATCCGGGACCCCGAAAGCCCACGAGCAGTACTTC.

This clonotype has just one count. The chain carries TRBV4-1 and TRBJ1-2, with D tentatively TRBD1 (5 bases). The CDR3 is 16 amino acids. The V gene lost 0 bases and the J gene lost 7 bases, with 18 bases spanning the gap. Germline lookup yields CDR1 MGHRA and CDR2 YSYEKL. Here the CDR3 reads CASSQDDKGLLSGYTF. The CDR3 DNA follows: TGCGCCAGCAGCCAAGATGACAAGGGACTGCTCAGTGGCTACACCTTC.

The chain links TRBV3-1 to TRBJ2-1, with a possible D match to TRBD1 (5 bases). The end of the DNA fits TRBJ2-7 better, so the J call may be wrong. The CDR3 contains 16 residues. Germline V gene data show CDR1 as LGHDT and CDR2 as YNNKEL (reference sequence). In nucleotides, the CDR3 is TGTGCCAGCAGCCAACATTCAGGGTTGGTCTACAATGAGCAGTACTTC. Translation gives CASSQHSGLVYNEQYF.

This clonotype was seen a handful of times. The chain links TRBV12-5 to TRBJ2-5, with no clear D. The DNA matches TRBJ2-7 better at its end, which makes the J call doubtful. Per the germline V gene, CDR1 is LGHNT and CDR2 is FRNRAP. The CDR3 is 15 amino acids. The chain's CDR3 is CASGLVLKGTDEQYF. As DNA, the CDR3 is TGTGCTAGTGGTTTGGTACTAAAAGGCACCGACGAGCAGTACTTC.

The table lists this clonotype with a few counts. The rearrangement uses TRBV18 and TRBJ2-7; 14 nucleotides match TRBD2. The CDR3 contains 15 residues. The germline CDR1 and CDR2 sequences are KGHSH and LQKENI. With V trimmed by 4 bases and J by 6 bases, 5 bases remained unmatched. CDR3 in DNA: TGTGCCAGCTCACGGGGACTAGCGGGAGAAACCGAGCAGTACTTC. It is translated as CASSRGLAGETEQYF.

The V gene is TRBV4-2, the J gene TRBJ2-7; 7 bases map to TRBD1. V gave up 4 bases and J gave up 6 bases; unmatched junction bases: 12. Germline V gives CDR1 LGHNA, CDR2 YNFKEQ. CDR3 length: 15 residues. The CDR3 sequence: CASSPQLLSGGEQYF. The CDR3 coding sequence is TGTGCCAGCAGCCCGCAACTCCTTTCAGGGGGCGAGCAGTACTTC.

The chain recombines TRBV20-1 with TRBJ2-1, with 9 bases fitting TRBD2. The CDR3 is 15 amino acids. Germline V gene data show CDR1 as DFQATT and CDR2 as SNEGSKA (reference sequence). The V gene end was trimmed by 0 bases and the J gene end by 5 bases; junction bases not matched to a gene: 5. The CDR3 DNA reads as TGCAGTGCTAGAGATAACCAGCGGGGGGACAATGAGCAGTTCTTC. Encoded protein: CSARDNQRGDNEQFF.

This sequence joins TRBV2 and TRBJ2-5; 10 bases map to TRBD2. This CDR3 contains 15 residues. Germline loops: CDR1 SNHLY, CDR2 FYNNEI. The V segment lost 3 bases and the J segment 4 bases; nucleotides outside the gene matches: 5. Written as DNA, the CDR3 is TGTGCCAGCAGTGAGGGGCTAGCGGGAGTAGAGACCCAGTACTTC. Protein: CASSEGLAGVETQYF. Drawing the rest from reference TRBV2 and TRBJ2-5, the complete variable domain is EPEVTQTPSHQVTQMGQEVILRCVPISNHLYFYWYRQILGQKVEFLVSFYNNEISEKSEIFDDQFSVERPDGSNFTLKIRSTKLEDSAMYFCASSEGLAGVETQYFGPGTRLLVL.

The chain uses TRBV2 and TRBJ2-1; 9 nucleotides match TRBD2. Trimming took 8 bases from V and 10 from J; bases not matched to a gene: 9. Germline assignment: CDR1 SNHLY and CDR2 FYNNEI. The CDR3 sequence is 13 residues long. The CDR3, as DNA: TGTGCCAGCGGGCTGGCTAGCGGGAAAGAGCAGTTCTTC. It codes for CASGLASGKEQFF.

The rearrangement links TRBV6-2 or TRBV6-3 to TRBJ1-2; the match to TRBD1 covers 7 bases. The CDR3 extends over 12 amino acids. V dropped 11 bases and J dropped 2; count of bases not matched to a gene: 5. Germline assignment: CDR1 MNHEY and CDR2 SVGEGT. The CDR3 protein is CAGRGQNYGYTF. For the CDR3, the DNA is TGTGCCGGAAGGGGACAGAACTATGGCTACACCTTC.

This clonotype was seen a few times. The V gene is TRBV10-1, the J gene TRBJ2-3; D is ambiguous. CDR3 size: 14 residues. Trimming removed 0 bases at V and 1 base at J, with 5 bases between. The V gene's germline CDR1 is WNHNN and CDR2 SYGVQD (reference sequence). The CDR3 region is CASSESAGTDTQYF. CDR3 DNA sequence: TGCGCCAGCAGTGAGTCGGCAGGCACAGATACGCAGTATTTT.

This clonotype came up a few times. This chain uses TRBV12-3 or TRBV12-4 with TRBJ2-7; a possible D gene is TRBD1 (6 bases). V was cut by 5 bases and J by 3 bases, with 17 bases left in between. The CDR3 covers 15 residues. The CDR3 sequence: CASSPPGHSFYEQYF. CDR3 DNA sequence: TGTGCCAGCAGTCCTCCGGGACATTCCTTCTACGAGCAGTACTTC.

This sequence joins TRBV5-1 and TRBJ1-2; unclear D gene. From germline, CDR1 is SGHRS and CDR2 YFSETQ. Trimming took off 0 bases at V and 7 bases at J, with 13 bases between the two ends. The CDR3 covers 14 residues. DNA for the CDR3: TGCGCCAGCAGCTTGGAAGGGTTCAATGGTGGCTACACCTTC. It is translated as CASSLEGFNGGYTF.

In this sample, this clonotype turned up a few times. CDR3: CASRDDRGGSYEQYF. In nucleotides, the CDR3 is TGTGCCAGCAGAGATGACAGGGGAGGATCCTACGAGCAGTACTTC. This chain uses TRBV12-3 or TRBV12-4 with TRBJ2-7; 8 bases fit TRBD1. V was clipped by 6 bases and J by 1 base; unmatched bases: 8. This CDR3 has 15 amino acids.